Each of the 7 T cell receptor beta chains below was sequenced from the same sample in a study of cytomegalovirus exposure and HLA in healthy donors. The study ran its PCR with 60 Vbeta and 13 Jbeta primers. Some clones are missing from TCRdb's copy, which holds only in-frame ones; the method was immunoSEQ multiplex PCR. Its table records roughly 75,000 clones. The source material was PBMCs. The receptors were sampled from a man aged 40-55 years in good health and CMV-seronegative.

This chain connects TRBV5-6 to TRBJ1-2; D gene uncertain. Trimming stripped 0 bases from V and 4 bases from J, with 4 bases between. The germline V gene encodes CDR1 SGHDT and CDR2 YYEEEE. This CDR3 is built from 12 residues. The CDR3 nucleotides read TGTGCCAGCAGCTTGGTGGCCTATGGCTACACCTTC. Encoded protein: CASSLVAYGYTF. The entire variable domain, with the rest obtained from reference TRBV5-6 and TRBJ1-2, is as follows: DAGVTQSPTHLIKTRGQQVTLRCSPKSGHDTVSWYQQALGQGPQFIFQYYEEEERQRGNFPDRFSGHQFPNYSSELNVNALLLGDSALYLCASSLVAYGYTFGSGTRLTVV.

The chain carries TRBV5-1 and TRBJ2-3, with D hard to call. Trimming pared 0 bases from V and 3 bases from J, leaving 5 bases between. Germline V gives CDR1 SGHRS, CDR2 YFSETQ. CDR3 length equals 13 residues. CDR3 coding DNA: TGCGCCAGCAGCTTGGATCGGACAGATACGCAGTATTTT. It encodes CASSLDRTDTQYF.

The rearrangement links TRBV5-5 to TRBJ2-1; a possible D gene is TRBD2 (6 bases). The CDR3 sequence is 13 residues long. V lost 5 bases to trimming and J lost 7 bases, with 13 bases between them. Germline CDR1 SGHKS, CDR2 YYEKEE (reference sequence). CDR3 sequence: CASSQGGGNEQFF. The CDR3 DNA is TGTGCCAGCAGTCAAGGTGGAGGGAATGAGCAGTTCTTC. Full variable domain (remainder filled in from reference TRBV5-5 and TRBJ2-1): DAGVTQSPTHLIKTRGQQVTLRCSPISGHKSVSWYQQVLGQGPQFIFQYYEKEERGRGNFPDRFSARQFPNYSSELNVNALLLGDSALYLCASSQGGGNEQFFGPGTRLTVL.

The J gene is TRBJ2-7, the V gene TRBV5-1; the D gene is possibly TRBD1 (6 bases). V dropped 1 base and J dropped 1 base, with 12 bases sitting between them. The CDR3 is made up of 15 amino acids. Per germline, CDR1 SGHRS and CDR2 YFSETQ. The CDR3 DNA reads TGCGCCAGCAGCTTGTTTGGGGGCCCGTCCTACGAGCAGTACTTC. It yields the protein CASSLFGGPSYEQYF.

The rearrangement links TRBV6-1 to TRBJ1-2; 8 nucleotides align to TRBD1. Losses at the gene ends were 5 bases for V and 7 bases for J; bases not matched to a gene: 6. This CDR3 has 13 residues. The germline CDR1 and CDR2 sequences are MNHNS and SASEGT. The CDR3 bases are TGTGCCAGCAGTCCCTCAGGGGGCAGTGGCTACACCTTC. This encodes CASSPSGGSGYTF.

This chain links TRBV2 with TRBJ2-7; 11 nucleotides line up with TRBD2. Losses at the gene ends were 8 bases for V and 4 bases for J; bases not matched to a gene: 10. The CDR3 has 15 residues. Germline V gene lookup returns CDR1 SNHLY and CDR2 FYNNEI. CDR3 coding DNA: TGTGCCAGCTCGACGTCGGGACTAGCGGTATACGAGCAGTACTTC. Its protein is CASSTSGLAVYEQYF.

The CDR3 coding sequence is TGTGCCAGCAGCTTAGACGGGACAGGGTCCGACGAGCAGTACTTC. It translates to CASSLDGTGSDEQYF. The genes are TRBV7-2 and TRBJ2-5; 9 bases are a match to TRBD1. The DNA matches TRBJ2-7 better at its end, which makes the J call doubtful. Germline V gene data show CDR1 as SGHTA and CDR2 as FQGNSA. The CDR3 has 15 amino acids.